Sequencing of this T cell receptor (beta chain) was carried out in a study of blood T cell repertoires in COVID-19. The data were produced by immunoSEQ multiplex PCR, yet TCRdb's version contains in-frame clones alone and is incomplete. This table holds 51,000 or so clones, 85% to 90% found once. Sequencing was performed on peripheral blood. The sequence derives from a man of 80 years or more with active or convalescent COVID-19.

The CDR3: CAISGIRGNEQFF. In nucleotides, the CDR3 is TGTGCCATCAGTGGGATCAGGGGCAATGAGCAGTTCTTC. The chain joins TRBV10-3 to TRBJ2-1; D is possibly TRBD1 (6 bases). The CDR3 contains 13 residues. V shed 4 bases and J shed 6 bases, with 10 bases lying between them. Germline V gene lookup returns CDR1 ENHRY and CDR2 SYGVKD.